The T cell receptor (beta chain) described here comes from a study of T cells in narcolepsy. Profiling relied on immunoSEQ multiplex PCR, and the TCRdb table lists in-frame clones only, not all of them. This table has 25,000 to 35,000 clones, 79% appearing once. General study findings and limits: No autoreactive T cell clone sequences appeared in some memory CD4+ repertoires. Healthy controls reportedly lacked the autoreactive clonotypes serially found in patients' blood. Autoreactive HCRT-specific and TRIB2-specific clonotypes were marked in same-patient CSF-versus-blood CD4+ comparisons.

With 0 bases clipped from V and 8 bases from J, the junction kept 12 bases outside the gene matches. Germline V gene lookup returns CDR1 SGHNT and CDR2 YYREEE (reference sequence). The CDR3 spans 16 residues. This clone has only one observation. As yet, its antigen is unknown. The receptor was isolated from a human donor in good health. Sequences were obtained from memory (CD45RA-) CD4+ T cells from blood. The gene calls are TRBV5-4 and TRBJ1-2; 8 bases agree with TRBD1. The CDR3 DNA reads TGTGCCAGCAGCTTGGGCCAGGGGGCGGGGGTCGGCGGCTACACCTTC. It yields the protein CASSLGQGAGVGGYTF.